The 23 T cell receptor beta chains below come from one sample, sequenced in a study of Ad26.COV2.S vaccination and SARS-CoV-2 variants. This table comes from immunoSEQ multiplex PCR, and its TCRdb copy is limited to in-frame clones, with some not included. The repertoire holds about 390,000 clones, with about nine tenths as singletons. This sample's treatment: roughly 20 received Ad26.COV2.S at low or high dose, single or two shots; 5 received placebo; per-sample allocation not given. Specimens were obtained on day 63 following the first vaccine or placebo injection. Sequences were derived from peripheral blood, sampled in a trial of Ad26.COV2.S vaccine versus placebo. These receptors came from a person between 18 and 65 years old who received the Ad26.COV2.S COVID-19 vaccine or a placebo.

Comments on this clone: At the DNA level, this CDR3 is encoded by other sequences in the same sample as well. The CDR3: CASSLGRNTEAFF. For the CDR3, the DNA is TGTGCCAGCAGCTTAGGCAGGAACACTGAAGCTTTCTTT. The V and J genes are TRBV11-2 and TRBJ1-1, with no clear D. The V end lost 1 base, the J end lost 1 base, and 4 bases lay between the germline ends. The CDR3 totals 13 residues. CDR1 SGHAT and CDR2 FQNNGV come from the germline V gene.

The chain employs TRBV12-3 or TRBV12-4 and TRBJ2-3; D uncertain. The CDR3 has 11 residues. Trimming cost V 3 bases and J 5 bases, with 3 bases left between them. The CDR3 loop reads CASSFRDTQYF. CDR3 DNA: TGTGCCAGCAGTTTCCGAGATACGCAGTATTTT.

The chain couples TRBV5-1 to TRBJ2-5; 7 bases agree with TRBD2. Germline V gene sequence: CDR1 SGHRS, CDR2 YFSETQ. V gave up 4 bases and J gave up 2 bases; unmatched junction bases: 11. This CDR3 has 16 residues. CDR3 sequence (DNA): TGCGCCAGCAGCGGGGAGGGTGGCCTCCGTCAAGAGACCCAGTACTTC. Translated: CASSGEGGLRQETQYF.

This sequence joins TRBV7-2 and TRBJ1-2, with 10 bases matching TRBD1. CDR1 and CDR2 (germline): SGHTA, FQGNSA. This CDR3 contains 14 residues. Trimming cost V 6 bases and J 7 bases; bases outside gene matches: 8. This CDR3 reads CASRPGTGVGGYTF. CDR3 nucleotide sequence: TGTGCCAGCAGACCCGGGACAGGGGTGGGTGGCTACACCTTC.

The rearrangement joins TRBV4-3 to TRBJ1-1; 7 nucleotides line up with TRBD1. V lost 1 base, J lost 3 bases, and 5 bases stayed unmatched. This CDR3 is 15 amino acids long. The germline gives CDR1 LGHNA, CDR2 YSLEER. CDR3 nucleotide sequence: TGCGCCAGCAGCCAAGTTCTTACAGGGGACACTGAAGCTTTCTTT. As protein: CASSQVLTGDTEAFF.

This rearrangement joins TRBV7-2 to TRBJ2-3, with a tentative D call TRBD2 (6 bases). The CDR3 has 14 residues. Germline values: CDR1 SGHTA, CDR2 FQGNSA. V was pared by 3 bases and J by 1 base, with 8 bases between. The CDR3 sequence is CASSLGTRTDTQYF. The CDR3 bases are TGTGCCAGCAGCTTGGGGACTCGCACAGATACGCAGTATTTT.

The gene calls are TRBV27 and TRBJ1-2; D not resolved. The germline gives CDR1 MNHEY, CDR2 SMNVEV (reference sequence). The CDR3 has 16 amino acids. V was pared by 0 bases and J by 0 bases, with 11 bases between. The CDR3 coding sequence is TGTGCCAGCAGTTTATCCGCAGCGCACGCTAACTATGGCTACACCTTC. This sequence encodes CASSLSAAHANYGYTF.

The CDR3 DNA reads TGTGCCAGTAGTATAGCGGGGTTCGGAACTGAAGCTTTCTTT. Its protein is CASSIAGFGTEAFF. The V gene is TRBV19, the J gene TRBJ1-1; D gene uncertain. Looked up from germline, CDR1 is LNHDA and CDR2 is SQIVND (reference sequence). The CDR3 loop spans 14 amino acids. V lost 1 base and J 5 bases, leaving 11 bases between the germline ends.

The V call is TRBV14, the J call TRBJ1-1, with D unclear. V was trimmed by 4 bases and J by 1 base, leaving 10 bases between them. This CDR3 comprises 14 residues. CDR1 and CDR2 from the germline V gene are SGHDN and FVKESK. In DNA, the CDR3 is TGTGCCAGCAGCCGTGGTGCGGGGAACACTGAAGCTTTCTTT. It encodes CASSRGAGNTEAFF.

CDR3 in amino acids: CASSESPQGSDEQFF. The CDR3 DNA reads as TGTGCCAGCAGTGAATCTCCCCAGGGGAGCGATGAGCAGTTCTTC. V is TRBV2 and J is TRBJ2-1; possible D gene TRBD1, 6 bases. The germline V gene has CDR1 SNHLY and CDR2 FYNNEI. The CDR3 is made up of 15 amino acids. V gave up 2 bases and J gave up 8 bases, with 16 bases separating them.

This chain uses TRBV11-2 with TRBJ2-5; 7 bases map to TRBD1. CDR3 size: 14 residues. V lost 5 bases and J lost 7; bases outside the gene matches: 10. Per germline, CDR1 SGHAT and CDR2 FQNNGV. CDR3 bases: TGTGCCAGCAGCACGACAGGGTATCCTGGGACCCAGTACTTC. It yields the protein CASSTTGYPGTQYF. Drawing the rest from reference TRBV11-2 and TRBJ2-5, the complete variable domain is EAGVAQSPRYKIIEKRQSVAFWCNPISGHATLYWYQQILGQGPKLLIQFQNNGVVDDSQLPKDRFSAERLKGVDSTLKIQPAKLEDSAVYLCASSTTGYPGTQYFGPGTRLLVL.

To note about this clone: This sample includes further DNA sequences coding for the same CDR3. This chain connects TRBV19 to TRBJ1-1; no firm D call. The CDR3 runs 13 residues. Trimming cost V 2 bases and J 0 bases, with 4 bases left between them. CDR1 and CDR2 from the germline V gene are LNHDA and SQIVND (reference sequence). The CDR3 protein is CASSISVNTEAFF. For the CDR3, the DNA is TGTGCCAGTAGTATATCGGTGAACACTGAAGCTTTCTTT. Complete variable domain (other parts from reference TRBV19 and TRBJ1-1): DGGITQSPKYLFRKEGQNVTLSCEQNLNHDAMYWYRQDPGQGLRLIYYSQIVNDFQKGDIAEGYSVSREKKESFPLTVTSAQKNPTAFYLCASSISVNTEAFFGQGTRLTVV.

The chain recombines TRBV6-5 with TRBJ1-1; 9 nucleotides agree with TRBD1. V lost 5 bases to trimming and J lost 4 bases; unmatched junction nucleotides: 2. Germline CDR1 is MNHEY and CDR2 is SVGAGI. The CDR3 length is 13 residues. CDR3 in amino acids: CASSNRGLTEAFF. In DNA form, the CDR3 reads TGTGCCAGCAGTAACAGGGGGCTCACTGAAGCTTTCTTT.

The chain carries TRBV3-1 (or the pseudogene TRBV3-2) and TRBJ1-1; D is uncertain. Germline V gives CDR1 LGHDT, CDR2 YNNKEL (reference sequence). V lost 1 base to trimming and J lost 2 bases, with 11 bases between them. The CDR3 is 15 amino acids. The CDR3 DNA follows: TGTGCCAGCAGCCAAGGGTACGGGCTAAACACTGAAGCTTTCTTT. Its translation is CASSQGYGLNTEAFF.

The chain couples TRBV18 to TRBJ2-5; 9 bases agree with TRBD1. CDR3 length equals 15 residues. In germline, CDR1 is KGHSH, CDR2 LQKENI. The junction had 4 bases not matched to a gene; V was cut back by 0 bases and J by 5 bases. In DNA, the CDR3 is TGTGCCAGCTCACCACCCGACAGGGGGTGGGAGACCCAGTACTTC. It translates to CASSPPDRGWETQYF.

There are a few counts of this clone. This chain links TRBV5-1 with TRBJ1-1; maybe TRBD1 (5 bases). The ends were cut back, 3 bases at V and 2 bases at J, with 5 bases in the middle. CDR3 size: 12 residues. Looked up from germline, CDR1 is SGHRS and CDR2 is YFSETQ. CDR3 region: CASSWGNTEAFF. Here the CDR3 DNA reads TGCGCCAGCAGCTGGGGCAACACTGAAGCTTTCTTT. Together with reference TRBV5-1 and TRBJ1-1, the CDR3 gives the full variable domain: KAGVTQTPRYLIKTRGQQVTLSCSPISGHRSVSWYQQTPGQGLQFLFEYFSETQRNKGNFPGRFSGRQFSNSRSEMNVSTLELGDSALYLCASSWGNTEAFFGQGTRLTVV.

The chain carries TRBV19 and TRBJ1-5; 7 positions agree with TRBD1. The CDR3 is 16 amino acids. V trimming: 1 base; J trimming: 6 bases; junction bases outside the gene matches: 9. From germline, CDR1 is LNHDA and CDR2 SQIVND (reference sequence). In DNA form, the CDR3 reads TGTGCCAGTAGTATAGGCCGGACAGGAGGGCGTCAGCCCCAGCATTTT. This translates into CASSIGRTGGRQPQHF.

This chain uses TRBV5-6 with TRBJ2-7, with 13 bases aligning to TRBD2. CDR3 length equals 17 residues. Germline loops: CDR1 SGHDT, CDR2 YYEEEE. The trim removed 2 bases at V and 3 bases at J, leaving 8 bases unmatched. The CDR3 loop is CASSFFGTSGEYYEQYF. Written as DNA, the CDR3 is TGTGCCAGCAGCTTTTTTGGGACTAGCGGGGAATACTACGAGCAGTACTTC.

CDR3 DNA sequence: TGTGCCACCAGGGGGCTGGACTATGGCTACACCTTC. Amino acids: CATRGLDYGYTF. The chain joins TRBV6-5 to TRBJ1-2, with 8 bases aligning to TRBD1. Germline V CDR1 and CDR2: MNHEY, SVGAGI. The CDR3 covers 12 residues. V gave up 10 bases and J gave up 3 bases; unmatched junction bases: 4.

V and J are TRBV5-4 and TRBJ2-2; 8 nucleotides line up with TRBD1. V lost 3 bases, J lost 3 bases, and 7 bases stayed unmatched. Germline V CDR1 and CDR2: SGHNT, YYREEE (reference sequence). There are 16 residues in the CDR3. The CDR3 loop is CASSSSGTGHTGELFF. The CDR3 coding sequence is TGTGCCAGCAGCTCATCCGGGACAGGTCACACCGGGGAGCTGTTTTTT.

The V and J genes are TRBV7-2 and TRBJ2-7; D tentatively reads TRBD1 or TRBD2 (5 bases each). Germline V lookup: CDR1 SGHTA, CDR2 FQGNSA. The CDR3 has 15 residues. Trimming shortened V by 1 base and J by 0 bases, and 10 bases separated the two germline ends. The DNA for the CDR3 is TGTGCCAGCAGCTTAGGGGACGGAGGCTCCTACGAGCAGTACTTC. This translates into CASSLGDGGSYEQYF.

The J gene is TRBJ2-4, the V gene TRBV7-8, with D uncertain. The V gene's germline CDR1 is SGHVS and CDR2 FQNEAQ. The length of the CDR3 is 14 residues. With 1 base removed from V and 8 bases from J, the gap between germline ends came to 12 bases. The CDR3 DNA reads as TGTGCCAGCAGCTTAGAACCCCTCCGGGACATTCAGTACTTC. This codes for CASSLEPLRDIQYF.

The V and J genes are TRBV29-1 and TRBJ1-3; D possibly corresponds to TRBD1 (6 bases). The CDR3 has 13 amino acids. Between the trimmed V and J ends, which lost 8 bases and 0 bases, there was a span of 11 bases. CDR1 SQVTM and CDR2 ANQGSEA come from the germline V gene. CDR3 loop: CSIGTHSGNTIYF. Here the CDR3 DNA reads TGCAGCATTGGGACACACTCTGGAAACACCATATATTTT.